This T cell receptor beta chain originates from a study of T cell responses to AZD1222 COVID-19 vaccine (dated by TCRdb to about 2021). Turning to the overall study: TCR sequencing was performed for about 240 trial participants, of whom about 200 were given two doses of AZD1222 and some 26 were given two doses of MenACWY control vaccine. Enrollment into the trials was organized by age into subgroups of 18-55, 56-69 and 70-plus years, and those subgroups contained about 150, 27 and 61 TCR-sequenced participants, respectively.

The CDR3 has 14 amino acids, counting the end cysteine and phenylalanine. The entry retains the CDR3 DNA only, 42 bases that are in frame from base 1. The V end loses 9 bases and the J end loses 3 bases, and a stretch of 18 bases separates them. Based on the germline V gene, the CDR1 and CDR2 sequences are SNHLY and FYNNEI. Worth noting for this clone: Its antigen is still unknown. Base qualities are not recorded, but no much larger clone differs from it by a single base.

Summary of the overall study and its limitations: Participants were mostly white British and included more females than males, and it was suggested by the authors that clonal diversity may have been underestimated. In the small 56-69-year group, the increase in depth fell short of significance, most likely because of low power. Spike-specific TCR breadth and depth rose significantly after two AZD1222 doses compared with day 0 and with MenACWY recipients. Conclusions about previously exposed vaccinees were limited because only six or seven AZD1222 recipients were SARS-CoV-2 seropositive at baseline. The whole spike protein was spanned by vaccine-associated CD4 TCRs, and dominant responses were seen in regions 160-218 and 743-854. Nearly half of unique spike-specific TCRs reportedly recognized epitopes outside regions mutated in the B.1.351 and B.1.1.7 variants. Because no day 14 peak-response samples were available, the repertoires could be characterized only after the peak T cell response.

The CDR3 regions of human TCRbeta chains were analyzed by immunosequencing. The paper's processing steps were these. Repertoire TCRs were matched against a reference library of SARS-CoV-2-specific TCRs generated with the MIRA antigen-specificity platform. Breadth was defined as the fraction of unique TCRs that were SARS-CoV-2-associated, and depth was defined as the fraction of total T cells that were SARS-CoV-2-associated. Using the MIRA data, every spike-specific TCR was mapped to the spike region that the TCR reacted to and assigned to either a CD4 or a CD8 class. Log10-transformed breadth and depth values were compared by one-way ANOVA with Sidak's multiple comparisons tests. TCRdb's version of the immuneACCESS table is confined to in-frame rearrangements and falls short of the full clone set. An unresolved V gene accounts for under half of the shortfall where checked; the remainder is of unknown origin. D and trimming were read from the DNA, whereas the V and J calls and clone size are those reported in that table. The sample records 110,000 to 150,000 clones, 85% to 95% of which are singletons. In total, the top ten clones hold 10% to 15% of the sample.

The time point label of this sample denotes: sample from adult after SARS-CoV-2 infection, after symptom onset. A couple of convalescent COVID-19 patients, sampled after symptom onset from adults with prior SARS-CoV-2 infection, were also TCR-sequenced for comparison. This material consisted of peripheral blood, taken after recovery from COVID-19. This receptor was identified in an adult who had recovered from COVID-19. The sequence is built from TRBV2 and TRBJ2-7; possibly the D gene is TRBD2, per 6 matching bases. The DNA sequence is as follows: TGTGCCAGAACGAAGCGGGTGCAAGGCTACGAGCAGTACTTC. This yields the protein CARTKRVQGYEQYF.